The 27 T cell receptor beta chains in this list originate from one sample, sequenced in a study of shared clonotypes between healthy human individuals. TCRdb's copy holds only in-frame clones and misses some; the assay was immunoSEQ multiplex PCR. Here the sample spans about 1.1 million clones, approximately 80% being singletons. The sample consisted of memory CD4+ T cells from PBMCs. Subset: CD45RA-negative fraction. The receptors were gathered from a man aged 18 to 30 in good health. Some clones in this sample may be carry-over from other donors' samples.

The chain combines TRBV28 with TRBJ2-7, with a weak D call TRBD2 (5 bases). This CDR3 has 13 amino acids. Germline values: CDR1 MDHEN, CDR2 SYDVKM. V was pared by 6 bases and J by 1 base, with 10 bases between. This chain's CDR3 is CASRHTSSYEQYF. In nucleotides, the CDR3 is TGTGCCAGCAGGCATACTAGTTCCTACGAGCAGTACTTC.

The J gene is TRBJ2-3, the V gene TRBV19; D perhaps matches TRBD2 (5 bases). This CDR3 is built from 14 residues. Trimming removed 4 bases at V and 2 bases at J, with 10 bases between. Looked up from germline, CDR1 is LNHDA and CDR2 is SQIVND (reference sequence). The CDR3 DNA is TGTGCCAGTAGTAAGCTACTAGACACAGATACGCAGTATTTT. Its translation is CASSKLLDTDTQYF.

The CDR3 DNA follows: TGTGCCAGCAGTTTCAGTCGCGGTGAAGCTTTCTTT. Residues: CASSFSRGEAFF. The chain employs TRBV27 and TRBJ1-1; no clear D. Trimming removed 3 bases from V and 7 bases from J, with 9 bases in between. This CDR3 has 12 residues. CDR1 is MNHEY, CDR2 SMNVEV, per germline (reference sequence).

This sequence joins TRBV2 and TRBJ2-7; 11 bases are shared with TRBD1. The J segment lost 3 bases and the V segment lost 5 bases, leaving 3 bases of the junction unmatched. CDR1 SNHLY and CDR2 FYNNEI come from the germline V gene. The CDR3 loop spans 14 amino acids. As DNA, the CDR3 is TGTGCCAGCAGTTCGGACAGGGGGCTCTACGAGCAGTACTTC. Translated: CASSSDRGLYEQYF. Supplemented by reference TRBV2 and TRBJ2-7, the full variable domain reads EPEVTQTPSHQVTQMGQEVILRCVPISNHLYFYWYRQILGQKVEFLVSFYNNEISEKSEIFDDQFSVERPDGSNFTLKIRSTKLEDSAMYFCASSSDRGLYEQYFGPGTRLTVT.

The chain employs TRBV5-1 and TRBJ2-1; D remains unclear. Trimming took off 3 bases at V and 0 bases at J, with 10 bases between the two ends. The germline CDR1 and CDR2 sequences are SGHRS and YFSETQ. CDR3 length equals 15 residues. The CDR3 spells CASSSIATSYNEQFF. The CDR3 bases are TGCGCCAGCAGCTCAATAGCCACCTCCTACAATGAGCAGTTCTTC.

V is TRBV25-1 and J is TRBJ2-7, with D tentatively TRBD2 (7 bases). Looked up from germline, CDR1 is MGHDK and CDR2 is SYGVNS. V was cut by 4 bases and J by 5 bases, with 18 bases left in between. The CDR3 sequence is 15 residues long. The CDR3 region is CASSALGGARDEQYF. The CDR3 coding sequence is TGTGCCAGCAGTGCCCTGGGGGGGGCGCGCGACGAGCAGTACTTC.

The V and J genes are TRBV7-2 and TRBJ2-3, with TRBD1 as a possible D gene (5 bases). CDR1 and CDR2 (germline): SGHTA, FQGNSA. V was shortened by 2 bases and J by 2 bases, with 11 bases between the two germline ends. The CDR3 has 15 residues. The CDR3 nucleotides are TGTGCCAGCAGCTTATACGACAGCTACACAGATACGCAGTATTTT. Residues: CASSLYDSYTDTQYF.

The V and J genes are TRBV5-1 and TRBJ1-4; D unclear. This CDR3 has 14 amino acids. V gave up 2 bases and J gave up 3 bases, with 8 bases separating them. Germline V gene lookup returns CDR1 SGHRS and CDR2 YFSETQ. The CDR3 bases are TGCGCCAGCAGCTTTGGTGCTGCTAATGAAAAACTGTTTTTT. Encoded protein: CASSFGAANEKLFF. Full variable domain (outside the CDR3, taken from reference TRBV5-1 and TRBJ1-4): KAGVTQTPRYLIKTRGQQVTLSCSPISGHRSVSWYQQTPGQGLQFLFEYFSETQRNKGNFPGRFSGRQFSNSRSEMNVSTLELGDSALYLCASSFGAANEKLFFGSGTQLSVL.

This clone was seen many times. The gene calls are TRBV29-1 and TRBJ1-4; D perhaps matches TRBD1 (6 bases). The CDR3 extends over 13 amino acids. Germline V gene lookup returns CDR1 SQVTM and CDR2 ANQGSEA. With 4 bases removed from V and 3 bases from J, the gap between germline ends came to 9 bases. For the CDR3, the DNA is TGCAGCGTTGGCGAGGGGGCTAATGAAAAACTGTTTTTT. Protein sequence: CSVGEGANEKLFF. The full variable domain, rest sourced from reference TRBV29-1 and TRBJ1-4, is SAVISQKPSRDICQRGTSLTIQCQVDSQVTMMFWYRQQPGQSLTLIATANQGSEATYESGFVIDKFPISRPNLTFSTLTVSNMSPEDSSIYLCSVGEGANEKLFFGSGTQLSVL.

As to this clone: A far larger clone is one nucleotide away, so this likely arose from a read error. The conserved phenylalanine or tryptophan normally closing the CDR3 is absent here, so this likely arose from a read error. This rearrangement joins TRBV6-1 to TRBJ2-2; D call uncertain. Germline V gene sequence: CDR1 MNHNS, CDR2 SASEGT. The CDR3 loop spans 15 amino acids. Trimming stripped 1 base from V and 2 bases from J, with 8 bases between. CDR3 protein: CASSEEEGNTGELFL. CDR3 nucleotides: TGTGCCAGCAGTGAAGAAGAAGGAAACACCGGGGAGCTGTTTCTT.

This clone was observed a few times. This rearrangement joins TRBV12-5 to TRBJ2-5; TRBD2 matches 7 bases. J lost 1 base, V lost 4 bases, and 6 bases had no gene match. Germline V gene sequence: CDR1 LGHNT, CDR2 FRNRAP. This CDR3 contains 15 residues. CDR3 amino acids: CASGSASSGQETQYF. Here the CDR3 DNA reads TGTGCTAGTGGTTCCGCATCTAGCGGCCAAGAGACCCAGTACTTC.

This clone was counted between two and nine times. The genes are TRBV10-3 and TRBJ1-1, with D perhaps TRBD1 (5 bases). There are 15 residues in the CDR3. Germline V gene sequence: CDR1 ENHRY, CDR2 SYGVKD. Trimming cost V 7 bases and J 4 bases, with 19 bases left between them. The CDR3 spells CAINPEQGGGTEAFF. In DNA, the CDR3 is TGTGCCATCAACCCTGAGCAGGGAGGTGGCACTGAAGCTTTCTTT.

The V and J genes are TRBV9 and TRBJ1-2; TRBD1 is a possible D gene (6 bases). This CDR3 region has 15 residues. The V gene's germline CDR1 is SGDLS and CDR2 YYNGEE. V was pared by 3 bases and J by 3 bases, with 15 bases between. The CDR3 is CASSASPNRDYGYTF. The DNA for the CDR3 is TGTGCCAGCAGCGCCTCACCGAACAGGGACTATGGCTACACCTTC.

V is TRBV10-3 and J is TRBJ2-3; D might be TRBD2 (6 bases). The V end was cut by 4 bases, the J end by 2 bases, with 10 bases between. The CDR3 loop spans 14 amino acids. Germline V gene data show CDR1 as ENHRY and CDR2 as SYGVKD. DNA for the CDR3: TGTGCCATCAGTGGTGGCGGGATCACAGATACGCAGTATTTT. It yields the protein CAISGGGITDTQYF.

This chain joins TRBV5-1 and TRBJ2-1, with TRBD2 matching over 12 bases. Germline V CDR1 and CDR2: SGHRS, YFSETQ. J was trimmed by 7 bases and V by 5 bases; bases with no gene match: 7. The CDR3 sequence is 15 residues long. CDR3 in DNA: TGCGCCAGCAGGTATCTAGCGGGAGGGGAGAATGAGCAGTTCTTC. Encoded protein: CASRYLAGGENEQFF.

The chain is built from TRBV28 and TRBJ1-4; 7 bases are shared with TRBD1. The trim removed 5 bases at V and 5 bases at J, leaving 14 bases unmatched. Germline loops: CDR1 MDHEN, CDR2 SYDVKM. This CDR3 is built from 17 residues. The CDR3 nucleotides are TGTGCCAGCAGTCTCGGCGGCCAGGGACAGTTGAATGAAAAACTGTTTTTT. Translation gives CASSLGGQGQLNEKLFF.

The rearrangement links TRBV5-1 to TRBJ2-3, with D tentatively TRBD2 (5 bases). Per germline, CDR1 SGHRS and CDR2 YFSETQ. Trimming removed 4 bases from V and 5 bases from J, with 14 bases in between. This CDR3 has 14 amino acids. DNA of the CDR3: TGCGCCAGCAGCATCACGGGAACTGGAGATACGCAGTATTTT. It encodes CASSITGTGDTQYF.

About this clone: Other nucleotide sequences from this sample produce the same CDR3. The chain joins TRBV6-5 to TRBJ2-5, with D possibly being TRBD1 or TRBD2 (5 bases each). The CDR3 extends over 14 amino acids. Germline V gene data show CDR1 as MNHEY and CDR2 as SVGAGI. V was cut by 0 bases and J by 2 bases, with 7 bases left in between. The CDR3 sequence: CASSYSWGQETQYF. CDR3 bases: TGTGCCAGCAGTTACTCTTGGGGGCAAGAGACCCAGTACTTC.

This rearrangement joins TRBV30 to TRBJ2-1; D gene uncertain. The V and J ends lost 7 bases and 0 bases respectively, with 13 bases between them. Germline V gene lookup returns CDR1 GTSNPN and CDR2 SVGIG (reference sequence). This CDR3 has 14 amino acids. The DNA of the CDR3 is TGTGCCTCAGTACACCTCAGCTCCTACAATGAGCAGTTCTTC. It encodes CASVHLSSYNEQFF.

The table lists this clone with a few counts. The junction does not match germline at one end; this may be a read error. Different DNA sequences within this sample yield the same CDR3. V gene TRBV30 combines with J gene TRBJ1-3, with D possibly being TRBD1 (6 bases). The CDR3 runs to 14 residues. Looked up from germline, CDR1 is GTSNPN and CDR2 is SVGIG (reference sequence). The chain's CDR3 is CAWRSQGFGNTIYF. The DNA of the CDR3 is TGTGCCTGGAGATCACAGGGATTTGGAAACACAATATATTTT.

V gene TRBV28 combines with J gene TRBJ1-2; the D gene is possibly TRBD1 (6 bases). V was pared by 7 bases and J by 4 bases, with 16 bases between. Germline values: CDR1 MDHEN, CDR2 SYDVKM. This CDR3 is built from 14 residues. In nucleotides, the CDR3 is TGTGCCAGCACCCTGGGGGGCGAGGGCTATGGCTACACCTTC. Encoded protein: CASTLGGEGYGYTF.

V gene TRBV5-1 combines with J gene TRBJ2-2; D uncertain. This CDR3 has 14 residues. Germline values: CDR1 SGHRS, CDR2 YFSETQ. V was pared by 0 bases and J by 6 bases, with 9 bases between. The CDR3 sequence: CASSLAQVPGELFF. The DNA for the CDR3 is TGCGCCAGCAGCTTGGCCCAGGTTCCCGGGGAGCTGTTTTTT.

The J gene is TRBJ2-1, the V gene TRBV9, with D unresolved. The ends were cut back, 0 bases at V and 10 bases at J, with 8 bases in the middle. Germline V gene data show CDR1 as SGDLS and CDR2 as YYNGEE. This CDR3 region has 12 residues. The CDR3 is CASSVEVGEQFF. The CDR3 DNA reads TGTGCCAGCAGCGTAGAGGTCGGGGAGCAGTTCTTC.

This clone was counted once. This chain joins TRBV5-1 and TRBJ2-5, with D perhaps TRBD2 (6 bases). The CDR3 has 14 residues. The V end lost 4 bases, the J end lost 5 bases, and 15 bases lay between the germline ends. Germline CDR1 reads SGHRS; CDR2 reads YFSETQ. The DNA for the CDR3 is TGCGCCAGCAGCCGTATGGAGGGGAGGGAGACCCAGTACTTC. Amino acid sequence: CASSRMEGRETQYF.

The gene calls are TRBV19 and TRBJ2-3; 9 bases map to TRBD2. Germline trimming cut 6 bases from V and 4 bases from J; bases unmatched to any gene: 11. The CDR3 is 16 amino acids. CDR1 LNHDA and CDR2 SQIVND come from the germline V gene (reference sequence). For the CDR3, the DNA is TGTGCCAGTAGCGCCAACTTAGCGGGAGAAGCAGATACGCAGTATTTT. Translating it yields CASSANLAGEADTQYF.

The rearrangement uses TRBV5-1 and TRBJ1-1; D possibly corresponds to TRBD1 (5 bases). CDR3 length: 16 residues. Trimming took 7 bases from V and 0 from J, leaving 19 bases between them. In germline, CDR1 is SGHRS, CDR2 YFSETQ. CDR3 DNA: TGCGCCAGCCTCCCCGGGGGTTCCTCTTTGAACACTGAAGCTTTCTTT. Protein product: CASLPGGSSLNTEAFF.

This chain joins TRBV6-1 and TRBJ1-1, with D hard to call. CDR1 is MNHNS and CDR2 is SASEGT in the germline V gene. The CDR3 sequence is 13 residues long. Between the trimmed V and J ends, which lost 0 bases and 1 base, there was a span of 3 bases. The CDR3 reads CASSEAGNTEAFF. The DNA for the CDR3 is TGTGCCAGCAGTGAAGCAGGGAACACTGAAGCTTTCTTT.